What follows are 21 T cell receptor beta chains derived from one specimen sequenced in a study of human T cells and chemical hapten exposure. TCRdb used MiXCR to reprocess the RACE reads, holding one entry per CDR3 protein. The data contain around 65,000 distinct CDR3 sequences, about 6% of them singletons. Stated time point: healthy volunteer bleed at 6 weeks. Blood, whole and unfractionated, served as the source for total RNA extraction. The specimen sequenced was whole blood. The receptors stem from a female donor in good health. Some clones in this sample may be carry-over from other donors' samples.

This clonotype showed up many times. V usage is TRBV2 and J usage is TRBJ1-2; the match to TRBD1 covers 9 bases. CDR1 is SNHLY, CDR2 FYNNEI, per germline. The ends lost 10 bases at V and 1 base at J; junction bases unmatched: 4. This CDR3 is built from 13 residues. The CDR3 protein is CANGTGFNYGYTF. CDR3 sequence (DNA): TGTGCCAACGGGACAGGGTTTAACTATGGCTACACCTTC.

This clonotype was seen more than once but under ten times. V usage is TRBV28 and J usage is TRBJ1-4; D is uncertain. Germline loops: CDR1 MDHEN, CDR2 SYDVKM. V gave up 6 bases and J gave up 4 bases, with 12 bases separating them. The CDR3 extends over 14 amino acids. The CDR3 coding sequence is TGTGCCAGCAGCCCCGGACGTTTTAATGAAAAACTGTTTTTT. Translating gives CASSPGRFNEKLFF.

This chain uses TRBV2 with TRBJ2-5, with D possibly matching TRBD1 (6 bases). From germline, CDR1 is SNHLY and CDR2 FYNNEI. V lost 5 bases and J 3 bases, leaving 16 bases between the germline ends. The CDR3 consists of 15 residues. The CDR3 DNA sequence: TGTGCCAGCAGTCCAACTACTCACAGGGAAGAGACCCAGTACTTC. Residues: CASSPTTHREETQYF. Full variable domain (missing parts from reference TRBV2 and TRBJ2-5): EPEVTQTPSHQVTQMGQEVILRCVPISNHLYFYWYRQILGQKVEFLVSFYNNEISEKSEIFDDQFSVERPDGSNFTLKIRSTKLEDSAMYFCASSPTTHREETQYFGPGTRLLVL.

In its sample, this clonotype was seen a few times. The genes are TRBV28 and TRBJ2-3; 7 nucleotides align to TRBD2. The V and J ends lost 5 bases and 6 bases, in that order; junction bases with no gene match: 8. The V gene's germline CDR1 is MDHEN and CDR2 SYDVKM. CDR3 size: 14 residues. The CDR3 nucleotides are TGTGCCAGCAGTCCGGGACTAACCTTGGATACGCAGTATTTT. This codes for CASSPGLTLDTQYF.

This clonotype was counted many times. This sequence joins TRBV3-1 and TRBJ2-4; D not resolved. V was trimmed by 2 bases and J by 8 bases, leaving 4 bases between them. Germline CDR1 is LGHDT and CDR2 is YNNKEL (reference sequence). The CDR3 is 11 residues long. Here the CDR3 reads CASSQQDIQYF. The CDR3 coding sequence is TGTGCCAGCAGCCAACAGGACATTCAGTACTTC.

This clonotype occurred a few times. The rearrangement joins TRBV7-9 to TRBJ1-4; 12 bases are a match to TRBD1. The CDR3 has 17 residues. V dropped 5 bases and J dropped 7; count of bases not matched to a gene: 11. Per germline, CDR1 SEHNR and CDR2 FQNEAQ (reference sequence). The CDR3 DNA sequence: TGTGCCAGCAGCCCAGGGACAGGGGGCGCGTTCGGTGAAAAACTGTTTTTT. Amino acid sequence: CASSPGTGGAFGEKLFF.

This CDR3 reads CASSPSATGSDTQYF. The CDR3 coding sequence is TGTGCCAGCAGCCCTAGTGCCACTGGGTCAGATACGCAGTATTTT. V and J are TRBV7-2 and TRBJ2-3; D not resolved. The CDR3 is 15 residues long. Per germline, CDR1 SGHTA and CDR2 FQGNSA. Trimming removed 5 bases from V and 4 bases from J, with 16 bases in between. Combining the CDR3 with reference TRBV7-2 and TRBJ2-3 gives the whole variable domain GAGVSQSPSNKVTEKGKDVELRCDPISGHTALYWYRQSLGQGLEFLIYFQGNSAPDKSGLPSDRFSAERTGGSVSTLTIQRTQQEDSAVYLCASSPSATGSDTQYFGPGTRLTVL.

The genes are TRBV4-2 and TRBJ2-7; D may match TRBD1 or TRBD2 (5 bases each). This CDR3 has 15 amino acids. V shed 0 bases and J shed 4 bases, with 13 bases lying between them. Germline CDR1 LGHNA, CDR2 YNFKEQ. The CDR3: CASSQDYRDGYEQYF. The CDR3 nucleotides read TGTGCCAGCAGCCAAGATTATCGGGACGGATACGAGCAGTACTTC.

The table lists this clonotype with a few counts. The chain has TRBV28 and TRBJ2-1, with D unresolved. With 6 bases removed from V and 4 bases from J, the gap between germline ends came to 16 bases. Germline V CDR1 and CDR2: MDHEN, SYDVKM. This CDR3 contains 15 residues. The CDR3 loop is CASSRDTLAYNEQFF. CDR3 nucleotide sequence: TGTGCCAGCAGCCGCGACACCCTGGCGTACAATGAGCAGTTCTTC.

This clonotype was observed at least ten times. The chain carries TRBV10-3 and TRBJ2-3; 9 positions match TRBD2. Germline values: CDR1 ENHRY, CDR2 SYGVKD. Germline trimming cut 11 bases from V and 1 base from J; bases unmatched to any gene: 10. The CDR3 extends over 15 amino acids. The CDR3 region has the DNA TGTGCCGCGTCTAGCGGCGGGGGGGGCACAGATACGCAGTATTTT. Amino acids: CAASSGGGGTDTQYF.

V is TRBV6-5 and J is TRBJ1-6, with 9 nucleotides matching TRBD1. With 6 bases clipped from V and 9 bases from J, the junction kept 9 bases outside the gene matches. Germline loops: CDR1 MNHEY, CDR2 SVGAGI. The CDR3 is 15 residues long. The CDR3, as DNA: TGTGCCAGCAGGGGACAGGGAGGGATTAGTTCACCCCTCCACTTT. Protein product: CASRGQGGISSPLHF.

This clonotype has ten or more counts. The CDR3 loop is CASSQLRGYGYTF. CDR3 DNA: TGTGCCAGCAGCCAACTACGCGGATATGGCTACACCTTC. The gene calls are TRBV3-1 and TRBJ1-2; D call uncertain. V was trimmed by 2 bases and J by 5 bases, leaving 9 bases between them. CDR1 is LGHDT and CDR2 is YNNKEL in the germline V gene (reference sequence). The CDR3 sequence is 13 residues long. The full variable domain, completed using reference TRBV3-1 and TRBJ1-2, is DTAVSQTPKYLVTQMGNDKSIKCEQNLGHDTMYWYKQDSKKFLKIMFSYNNKELIINETVPNRFSPKSPDKAHLNLHINSLELGDSAVYFCASSQLRGYGYTFGSGTRLTVV.

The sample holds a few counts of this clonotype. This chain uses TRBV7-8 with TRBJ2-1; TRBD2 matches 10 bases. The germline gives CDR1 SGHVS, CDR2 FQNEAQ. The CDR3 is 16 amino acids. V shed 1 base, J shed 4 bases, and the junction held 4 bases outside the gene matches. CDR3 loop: CASSLEGLASYNEQFF. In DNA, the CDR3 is TGTGCCAGCAGCTTAGAGGGACTAGCGTCTTACAATGAGCAGTTCTTC.

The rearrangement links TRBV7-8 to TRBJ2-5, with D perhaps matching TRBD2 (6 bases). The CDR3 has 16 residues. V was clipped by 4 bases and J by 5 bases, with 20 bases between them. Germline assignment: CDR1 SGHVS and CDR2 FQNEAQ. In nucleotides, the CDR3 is TGTGCCAGCAGCTCCTACGGGCTAGGGAGCGGGGAGACCCAGTACTTC. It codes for CASSSYGLGSGETQYF.

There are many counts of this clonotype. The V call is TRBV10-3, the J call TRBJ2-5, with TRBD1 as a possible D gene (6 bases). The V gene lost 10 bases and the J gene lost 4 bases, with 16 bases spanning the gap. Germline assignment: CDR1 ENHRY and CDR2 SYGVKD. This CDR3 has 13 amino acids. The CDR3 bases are TGTGCCACGAGGGAGCAGGGGCCAGAGACCCAGTACTTC. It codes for CATREQGPETQYF.

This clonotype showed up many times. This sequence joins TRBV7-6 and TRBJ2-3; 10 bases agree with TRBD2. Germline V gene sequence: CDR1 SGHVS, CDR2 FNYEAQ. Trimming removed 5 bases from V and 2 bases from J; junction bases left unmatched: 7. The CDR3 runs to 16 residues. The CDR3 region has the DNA TGTGCCAGCAGCCAGACTAGCGGGCCATTCACAGATACGCAGTATTTT. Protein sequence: CASSQTSGPFTDTQYF.

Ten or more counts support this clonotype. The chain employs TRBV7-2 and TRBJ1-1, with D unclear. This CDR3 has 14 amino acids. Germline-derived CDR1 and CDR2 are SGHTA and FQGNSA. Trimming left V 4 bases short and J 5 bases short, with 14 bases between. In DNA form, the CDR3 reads TGTGCCAGCAGCTCCCGGACCTTTGGGACTGAAGCTTTCTTT. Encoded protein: CASSSRTFGTEAFF.

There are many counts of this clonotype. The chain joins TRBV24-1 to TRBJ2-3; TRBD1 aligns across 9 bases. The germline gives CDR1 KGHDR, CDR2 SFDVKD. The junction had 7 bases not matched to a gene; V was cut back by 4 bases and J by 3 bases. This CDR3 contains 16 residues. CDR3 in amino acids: CATSDAGTGKTDTQYF. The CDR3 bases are TGTGCCACCAGTGACGCCGGGACAGGGAAGACAGATACGCAGTATTTT.

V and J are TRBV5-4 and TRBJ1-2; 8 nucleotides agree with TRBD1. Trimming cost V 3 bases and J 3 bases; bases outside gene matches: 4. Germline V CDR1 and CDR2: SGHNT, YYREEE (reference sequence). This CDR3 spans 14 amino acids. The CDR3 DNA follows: TGTGCCAGCAGCTCTCCGACAGGGGACTATGGCTACACCTTC. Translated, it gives CASSSPTGDYGYTF.

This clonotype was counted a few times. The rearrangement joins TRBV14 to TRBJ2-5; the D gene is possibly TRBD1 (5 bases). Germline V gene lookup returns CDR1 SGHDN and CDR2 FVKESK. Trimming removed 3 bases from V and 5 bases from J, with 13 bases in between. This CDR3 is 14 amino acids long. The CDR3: CASSQGQGPETQYF. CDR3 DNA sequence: TGTGCCAGCAGCCAGGGCCAGGGCCCGGAGACCCAGTACTTC.

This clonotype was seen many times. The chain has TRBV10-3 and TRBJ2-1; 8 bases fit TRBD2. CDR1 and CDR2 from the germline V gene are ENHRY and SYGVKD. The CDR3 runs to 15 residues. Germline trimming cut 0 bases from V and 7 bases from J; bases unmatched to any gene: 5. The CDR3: CAISESSGRPNEQFF. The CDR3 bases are TGTGCCATCAGTGAGTCGAGCGGGAGACCGAATGAGCAGTTCTTC.